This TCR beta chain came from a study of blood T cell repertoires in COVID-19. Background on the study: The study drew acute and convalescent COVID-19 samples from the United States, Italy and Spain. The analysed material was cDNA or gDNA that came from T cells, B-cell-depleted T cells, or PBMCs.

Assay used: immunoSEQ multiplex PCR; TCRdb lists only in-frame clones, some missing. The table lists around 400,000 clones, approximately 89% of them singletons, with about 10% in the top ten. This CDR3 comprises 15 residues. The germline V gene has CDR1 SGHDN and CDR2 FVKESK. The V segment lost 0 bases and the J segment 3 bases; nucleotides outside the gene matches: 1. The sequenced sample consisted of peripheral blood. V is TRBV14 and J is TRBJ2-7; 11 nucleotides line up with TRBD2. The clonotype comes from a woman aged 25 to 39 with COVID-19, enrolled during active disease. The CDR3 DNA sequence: TGTGCCAGCAGCCAAGATGGGACTAGCGGCTACGAGCAGTACTTC. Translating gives CASSQDGTSGYEQYF.